The subject of this entry is one TCR beta chain. Its specificity is not known. The sample is drawn from a study of radiotherapy plus CTLA-4 blockade in lung cancer. Study in general: Of the patients, about 20% showed objective responses and approximately 34% attained disease control. Whole-study findings and limits: Expansion in blood of tumor-derived TCR clones was seen after radiotherapy plus ipilimumab. Interferon-beta, together with early blood T cell clone dynamics, reportedly best predicted response.

Measured with immunoSEQ multiplex PCR; TCRdb has only the in-frame clones, and not every one. The sample comprises about 45,000 clones, approximately 73% of which are singletons, and about 3.8% rests with the top ten. Germline trimming cut 4 bases from V and 9 bases from J; bases unmatched to any gene: 6. Per germline, CDR1 SGHTA and CDR2 FQGNSA. The CDR3 loop spans 12 amino acids. Patients had chemo-refractory metastatic non-small-cell lung cancer and received focal radiation plus CTLA-4 blockade that used ipilimumab. This chain uses TRBV7-2 with TRBJ2-7; 7 bases are shared with TRBD1. The source material was peripheral blood, sampled from a patient treated with radiotherapy plus ipilimumab. This sequence originates from a human donor with non-small cell lung cancer who had a complete response to radiotherapy plus ipilimumab. The CDR3 DNA sequence: TGTGCCAGCAGCTCGGGACAGCTAGTGCAGTACTTC. The encoded protein is CASSSGQLVQYF.